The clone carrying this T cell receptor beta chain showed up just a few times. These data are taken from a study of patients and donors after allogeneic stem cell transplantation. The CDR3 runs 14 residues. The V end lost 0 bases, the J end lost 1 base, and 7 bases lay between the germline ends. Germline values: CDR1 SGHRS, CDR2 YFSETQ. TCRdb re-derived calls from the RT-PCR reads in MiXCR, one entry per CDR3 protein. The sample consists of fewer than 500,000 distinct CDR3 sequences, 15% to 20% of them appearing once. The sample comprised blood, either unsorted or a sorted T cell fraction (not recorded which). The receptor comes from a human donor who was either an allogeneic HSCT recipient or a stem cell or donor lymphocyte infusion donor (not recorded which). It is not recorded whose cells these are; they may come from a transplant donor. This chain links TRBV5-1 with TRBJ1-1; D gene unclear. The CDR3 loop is CASSLAPGNTEAFF. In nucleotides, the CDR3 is TGCGCCAGCAGCTTGGCCCCGGGGAACACTGAAGCTTTCTTT.